This T cell receptor beta chain was recovered during a study of cytomegalovirus exposure and HLA in healthy donors (dated 2017 in TCRdb). Concerning the study at large: An earlier analysis of several hundred of the donors reported roughly 270 Gb of sequence data and some 100 million unique TCR beta sequences from roughly 180 million T cells. About 300 gigabases of sequencing data and approximately 93 million unique TCR sequences were included in an early release covering roughly 600 HLA-typed donors. Of the 398 genotyped donors, approximately 82% fell in the genetic ancestry cluster associated with self-reported Caucasian donors. The study aimed to test whether signatures of past pathogen exposure could be identified by cataloging public T cell receptors. Using immunosequencing, the study profiled T cell repertoires from fewer than 700 subjects and related those repertoires to cytomegalovirus serostatus. A separate validation cohort of roughly 130 different subjects was used in addition to the approximately 700-subject first cohort. High-throughput TCR immunosequencing, statistical association of individual TCRs with disease status, and machine learning were combined to predict cytomegalovirus infection status. A later analysis re-examined previously published TCR beta repertoires from several hundred donors and added high-resolution HLA genotyping to investigate patterns of TCR occurrence. The later analysis used no new phenotypic data to find candidate immune exposures, relying instead on TCR beta sequences and their occurrence across donors. In an earlier analysis of 500 to 650 of the donors, high-throughput TCR beta sequencing was used to judge whether each TCR beta V gene segment behaved as functional or pseudogenic. Donor age, sex, ethnicity and CMV serostatus were compiled alongside the repertoire data. Genome-wide SNP genotypes for about 55% of the roughly 670 donors were used in a later genetic analysis, which treated that subset as a discovery cohort. Every repertoire in the discovery cohort had been generated on one and the same sequencing platform. HLA typing included class I and class II loci at four-digit resolution. Typing coverage differed by locus: A, B, C, DRB1 and DQB1 were typed in roughly 620-640 donors, DQA1 in 522, DPA1 in 606, and DPB1 in about 450. Because of strong linkage in the cohort, roughly five DR-DQ haplotypes were treated as single units for association and clustering. On average, 235,054 unique TCR beta nucleotide sequences were sequenced per donor among several hundred genotyped donors of the cohort, with about 19% of those sequences being non-productive. Study-wide findings and limitations: The sequencing pipeline was judged likely to have produced a cluster of highly shared sequence variants as a technical artifact. A further reported finding was that TCR beta sequences accurately predicted the HLA-A and HLA-B alleles for most subjects in the first cohort. A total of fewer than 200 TCR beta chains were listed by the study as associated with cytomegalovirus. In a later analysis, TCR association rates were found to vary across HLA loci, with the most associated TCRs seen for DRB1 alleles and the fewest for HLA-C alleles. A later genetic analysis reported fewer N-insertions in productive TCRs among donors in an Asian-associated ancestry cluster than the roughly 620-donor mean. Broadly in line with IMGT annotations, most TCR beta V segments showed up in productive rearrangements about 90% or about 30% of the time in an earlier analysis of 450 to 750 of the donors. Most TCR sequences were seen in very few donors, while some public TCRs were found in many individuals. In a later analysis, HLA-associated TCR beta chains were found to be more clonally expanded and to have lower generation probabilities than equally common non-associated chains. According to a later analysis, most CMV-associated TCR beta chains appeared to be HLA-restricted, and the HLA associations seemed to be driven largely by CMV exposure. Correlated functional status among segregating V segments might reflect linkage disequilibrium, but an unknown experimental factor could not be ruled out. The 87-base-pair reads could not distinguish some IMGT-functional V segments, including TRBV6-2 and TRBV6-3, so those segments were excluded. In vitro tests confirmed that a few of the cytomegalovirus-associated TCR beta chains recognize cytomegalovirus antigens. The only immune exposure information available for the cohort was CMV serostatus. The authors suggested that the approach could potentially be extended to other disease states and immunological phenotypes. Because HLA typing was unavailable for some donors at each locus, only the typed subset was used in association tests. This cohort had only TCR beta chains sequenced, and the lack of alpha or paired-chain data limited which features could be detected. In both the original and validation cohorts, the classifier was reported to diagnose cytomegalovirus status with high specificity and sensitivity. A later analysis reported that several top co-occurrence clusters appeared linked to parvovirus B19, influenza, CMV and Epstein-Barr virus. At a false discovery rate of 0.05, a later analysis linked under 20,000 TCR beta sequences to specific HLA alleles. Roughly 15 rarely observed V segments, including chromosome 9 orphons, were excluded from the earlier analysis of a few hundred of the donors because counts were too low. Sequencing depth was assumed to be roughly uniform across donors in the presence/absence analyses, though that assumption may not hold. When HLA alleles, especially DR and DQ, strongly co-occurred, attributing TCR associations to individual alleles was difficult. An association between a missense DCLRE1C variant and V-gene and J-gene trimming of TCR beta chains was found in a later genetic analysis and replicated in an independent cohort.

The cohort comprised more than 550 healthy bone marrow donors. All cohort members were sampled while nominally healthy, although unrecorded immune exposures were likely present. The donor tested CMV seronegative, placing the donor among the 300 to 400 seronegative members of the cohort. Each donor provided a peripheral blood sample, and peripheral blood mononuclear cells were used for TCR beta sequencing. The Qiagen DNeasy Blood Extraction Kit was used to extract genomic DNA from the blood cell samples. The receptor library was made with the immunoSEQ multiplex PCR assay. For the multiplex PCR, a mixture combining 60 forward primers for TCR Vbeta segments and 13 reverse primers for TCR Jbeta segments was used. The CDR3 region of rearranged TCR beta genes was amplified from genomic DNA by a multiplex PCR assay. On the Illumina HiSeq System, the amplified TCR beta libraries were sequenced as 87-base-pair reads. The published analysis was carried out like this. A later analysis tallied around 87 million unique TCR beta chains across the 666 repertoires, and about 12 million of those chains were shared by two or more donors. Raw reads were error-corrected and collapsed into unique sequences with a nearest-neighbor algorithm that merged closely related sequences to remove PCR and sequencing errors. V, D and J gene segments were assigned by aligning CDR3 sequences to IMGT reference sequences. For a sequence to be retained, a match of at least six nucleotides was required to both a V gene segment and a J gene segment. A rearrangement was called productive if the CDR3 had no stop codons and remained in frame with V and J, and every other rearrangement was called non-productive. CDR3 was defined according to IMGT convention as the region running from the second conserved V-encoded cysteine to the conserved J-encoded phenylalanine. The earlier analysis of more than 450 of the donors excluded sequences that lacked an unambiguous match to a single V gene segment. An earlier analysis of approximately 590 of the donors called V segments functional above 56.7% productive rearrangements and segregating when the between-donor standard deviation exceeded 5%. A statistical classification framework was built to diagnose cytomegalovirus status from the catalog of TCR beta chain sequences. A later analysis assigned V and J genes by comparing TCR nucleotide sequences with IMGT/GENE-DB human TR gene sequences. In a later analysis, CDR3 sequences and most-parsimonious VDJ recombination scenarios were assigned using the TCRdist pipeline. In a later analysis, every TCR beta chain was defined by the combination of its CDR3 amino acid sequence and its V-gene family, and reads without a unique V-gene family were dropped. In a later analysis, around 600 highly shared, low-generation-probability nucleotide sequences were removed to address suspected cross-contamination and a sequencing artifact. A later analysis calculated a clonal expansion index for each public chain from normalized within-repertoire ranks of inferred template counts. Generation probabilities in a later analysis came from a VDJ recombination model fitted to out-of-frame rearrangements, and those results were checked against IGoR. In a later analysis, hypergeometric tests were used to score TCR-TCR, TCR-HLA and TCR-CMV co-occurrence, with a repertoire-size bias correction applied to TCR pairs. A later analysis estimated false discovery rates by permuting HLA or CMV assignments 20 times. In a later analysis, co-occurring TCRs were grouped with DBSCAN, and TCRdist sequence similarity was added when clustering was performed within HLA-allele-positive subsets. Repertoires with fewer than 30,000 or more than 120,000 public chains were left out of co-occurrence clustering, as were a handful of repertoires with anomalous nucleotide sharing. The source is immuneACCESS, and TCRdb retained only in-frame sequences with V and J called. Part of the clones is not carried over; for the studies checked, unresolved V genes explain less than half of this, and the remainder is unexplained. From that table come the V and J calls and clone size; the DNA was used to work out D and trimming. The sample table contains 100,000 to 120,000 clones; only one count was recorded for 15% of them. Around 0.9% of the sample belongs to the ten largest clones.

Note on this clone: The clone's antigen remains unknown. No base quality information exists; no much larger clone differs at one position. Distinct nucleotide sequences in the sample also encode this CDR3.

The germline V gene (reference sequence) supplies CDR1 LNHDA and CDR2 SQIVND. The CDR3 goes from the cysteine to the phenylalanine over 14 residues. Only CDR3 DNA remains: 42 bases, in frame from the first base. V ends up 6 bases short and J 7 bases short, with an unmatched junction base count of 9. This receptor was taken from a female donor in good health and CMV-seronegative. Rearrangement joined TRBV19 to TRBJ1-5; the junction holds 7 bases that match TRBD1. Sequenced material: PBMCs. The CDR3 region has the sequence CASSPDRDGQPQHF. The DNA sequence is as follows: TGTGCCAGTAGCCCCGACAGGGACGGACAGCCCCAGCATTTT.